Sequencing of this TCR beta chain was carried out in a study of neoadjuvant nivolumab and ipilimumab in lung cancer. This CDR3 contains 17 residues. With V trimmed by 6 bases and J by 1 base, 9 bases remained unmatched. Germline V gene lookup returns CDR1 MDHEN and CDR2 SYDVKM. Repertoires were generated with immunoSEQ multiplex PCR, while TCRdb's copy carries only in-frame clones and drops some. The data contain 30,000 to 45,000 clones, roughly nine tenths of them seen just once; the ten biggest clones take up more than 3%. The TCR sequence derives from an adult with non-small cell lung cancer. Source: peripheral blood, taken before neoadjuvant nivolumab, alone or with ipilimumab. The rearrangement links TRBV28 to TRBJ1-4, with 9 bases identical to TRBD1. The CDR3 DNA reads TGTGCCAGCAGCCTGACAGGGGGTGTTGTAACTAATGAAAAACTGTTTTTT. Residues: CASSLTGGVVTNEKLFF. Supplemented by reference TRBV28 and TRBJ1-4, the full variable domain reads DVKVTQSSRYLVKRTGEKVFLECVQDMDHENMFWYRQDPGLGLRLIYFSYDVKMKEKGDIPEGYSVSREKKERFSLILESASTNQTSMYLCASSLTGGVVTNEKLFFGSGTQLSVL.